The 16 T cell receptor beta chains below were found in one sample sequenced in a study of read filtering for tumor transcriptome and immune sequencing. This library used around 400 ng RNA and molecular barcoded adaptors spanning alpha/delta and beta/gamma chains. Using its own MiXCR run on the reads, TCRdb lists one record per CDR3 protein. The repertoire has approximately 24,000 distinct CDR3 sequences, about 20% of them found once; the top ten carry roughly half. Sequenced: a population of CD138-negative cells sorted from bone marrow. The receptors derive from a donor over 35 with multiple myeloma.

At least ten counts were recorded for this clonotype. The rearrangement uses TRBV6-6 and TRBJ1-5; tentative D call: TRBD1 (5 bases). Germline V gives CDR1 MNHNY, CDR2 SVGAGI (reference sequence). The CDR3 has 15 amino acids. Trimming shortened V by 6 bases and J by 0 bases, and 12 bases separated the two germline ends. CDR3 in DNA: TGTGCCAGCAGCGGGACGGGTGATAGCAATCAGCCCCAGCATTTT. It is translated as CASSGTGDSNQPQHF.

Many counts were recorded for this clonotype. The V and J genes are TRBV20-1 and TRBJ1-1, with D tentatively TRBD1 (6 bases). Trimming removed 4 bases at V and 10 bases at J, with 16 bases between. This CDR3 comprises 12 residues. Germline CDR1 reads DFQATT; CDR2 reads SNEGSKA (reference sequence). This CDR3 reads CSATPFGGGAFF. For the CDR3, the DNA is TGCAGTGCTACCCCCTTCGGGGGCGGAGCTTTCTTT.

This clonotype came up many times. V is TRBV14 and J is TRBJ2-2; TRBD2 matches 10 bases. The J segment lost 0 bases and the V segment lost 0 bases, leaving 4 bases of the junction unmatched. Germline V gives CDR1 SGHDN, CDR2 FVKESK. The CDR3 consists of 18 residues. This CDR3 reads CASSQEASGGANTGELFF. The CDR3 DNA is TGTGCCAGCAGCCAAGAGGCTAGCGGGGGAGCGAACACCGGGGAGCTGTTTTTT.

The gene calls are TRBV5-5 and TRBJ1-5; maybe TRBD1 (6 bases). The V end lost 0 bases, the J end lost 5 bases, and 12 bases lay between the germline ends. Germline assignment: CDR1 SGHKS and CDR2 YYEKEE (reference sequence). CDR3 length: 15 amino acids. The CDR3 protein is CASSLDGQGHQPQHF. The CDR3 coding sequence is TGTGCCAGCAGCTTGGATGGCCAGGGGCATCAGCCCCAGCATTTT. The whole variable domain, filled in from reference TRBV5-5 and TRBJ1-5, reads DAGVTQSPTHLIKTRGQQVTLRCSPISGHKSVSWYQQVLGQGPQFIFQYYEKEERGRGNFPDRFSARQFPNYSSELNVNALLLGDSALYLCASSLDGQGHQPQHFGDGTRLSIL.

This clonotype was found many times. The chain is built from TRBV20-1 and TRBJ1-1, with 8 bases lining up with TRBD1. Germline CDR1 DFQATT, CDR2 SNEGSKA (reference sequence). V lost 1 base and J lost 7; bases outside the gene matches: 8. The CDR3 totals 14 residues. Here the CDR3 reads CSARVGAGGFEAFF. The CDR3 coding sequence is TGCAGTGCTAGAGTCGGGGCAGGGGGCTTTGAAGCTTTCTTT.

This clonotype was detected many times. The chain couples TRBV4-1 to TRBJ2-6; tentative D call: TRBD1 (5 bases). There are 21 residues in the CDR3. Trimming removed 1 base from V and 0 bases from J, with 22 bases in between. Per the germline V gene, CDR1 is MGHRA and CDR2 is YSYEKL. The CDR3 region is CASSQVLTAVSRGSGANVLTF. The CDR3 coding sequence is TGCGCCAGCAGCCAAGTGTTGACAGCAGTGTCCAGAGGCTCTGGGGCCAACGTCCTGACTTTC.

The chain joins TRBV5-4 to TRBJ2-1; 12 bases fit TRBD2. The CDR3 is made up of 16 amino acids. Germline V gene lookup returns CDR1 SGHNT and CDR2 YYREEE (reference sequence). V trimming: 4 bases; J trimming: 3 bases; junction bases outside the gene matches: 5. CDR3 region: CASSPLAGGLYNEQFF. The CDR3, as DNA: TGTGCCAGCAGCCCGCTAGCGGGGGGGCTCTACAATGAGCAGTTCTTC.

This clonotype showed up just a few times. This chain links TRBV12-3 or TRBV12-4 with TRBJ2-5; the D is unclear. This CDR3 contains 13 residues. Trimming took 5 bases from V and 1 from J, leaving 8 bases between them. The CDR3, as DNA: TGTGCCAGCAGTCCCACAGTCCAAGAGACCCAGTACTTC. It yields the protein CASSPTVQETQYF.

CDR3 in amino acids: CASRYRGHNQPQHF. For the CDR3, the DNA is TGTGCCAGCCGATACAGGGGGCACAATCAGCCCCAGCATTTT. The chain employs TRBV28 and TRBJ1-5; TRBD1 aligns across 9 bases. V lost 8 bases, J lost 3 bases, and 5 bases stayed unmatched. Germline CDR1 reads MDHEN; CDR2 reads SYDVKM. The CDR3 spans 14 residues.

The table lists this clonotype with many counts. The genes are TRBV7-2 and TRBJ2-1, with D unresolved. The germline gives CDR1 SGHTA, CDR2 FQGNSA. Between the trimmed V and J ends, which lost 0 bases and 9 bases, there was a span of 9 bases. CDR3 length: 13 residues. The CDR3 loop is CASSLAGRVEQFF. In nucleotides, the CDR3 is TGTGCCAGCAGCTTAGCTGGTCGGGTTGAGCAGTTCTTC.

This clonotype came up many times. This chain connects TRBV9 to TRBJ2-5, with 14 bases aligning to TRBD2. The length of the CDR3 is 17 residues. V lost 4 bases to trimming and J lost 2 bases; unmatched junction nucleotides: 7. The V gene's germline CDR1 is SGDLS and CDR2 YYNGEE. The CDR3 DNA reads as TGTGCCAGCAGCCCCGGGACTAGCGGGGGACTTCAAGAGACCCAGTACTTC. Translating it yields CASSPGTSGGLQETQYF.

The V and J genes are TRBV5-1 and TRBJ1-1; D gene ambiguous. This CDR3 is 14 amino acids long. Germline V gene data show CDR1 as SGHRS and CDR2 as YFSETQ. Trimming removed 3 bases at V and 4 bases at J, with 13 bases between. The DNA of the CDR3 is TGCGCCAGCAGCTCGACAACAATCGGCACTGAAGCTTTCTTT. Translation: CASSSTTIGTEAFF.

Ten or more counts support this clonotype. CDR3 loop: CASSFSSGGQNTEAFF. Here the CDR3 DNA reads TGTGCCAGCAGTTTTAGCTCTGGGGGGCAGAACACTGAAGCTTTCTTT. This chain joins TRBV7-9 and TRBJ1-1, with D possibly TRBD1 on 6 matching bases. Germline CDR1 is SEHNR and CDR2 is FQNEAQ (reference sequence). V was clipped by 6 bases and J by 1 base, with 18 bases between them. This CDR3 has 16 residues.

Concerning this clonotype: The junction differs from germline at one of its ends, possibly a read error. V is TRBV5-4 and J is TRBJ2-1; 12 positions agree with TRBD2. CDR1 and CDR2 from the germline V gene are SGHNT and YYREEE (reference sequence). The CDR3 has 16 amino acids. CDR3 region: CSSSPGLAGSYNEQFF. The CDR3 region has the DNA TGTTCCAGCAGCCCGGGACTAGCGGGTTCCTACAATGAGCAGTTCTTC.

Many counts were recorded for this clonotype. The chain couples TRBV12-3 or TRBV12-4 to TRBJ1-6; TRBD1 is a possible D gene (5 bases). CDR3 length: 20 residues. The V end was cut by 6 bases, the J end by 1 base, with 25 bases between. This CDR3 is CASRLRVFLGRASYNSPLHF. CDR3 sequence (DNA): TGTGCCAGCAGGTTACGGGTCTTCCTGGGCAGGGCATCCTATAATTCACCCCTCCACTTT.

This clonotype turned up a few times. This chain connects TRBV6-5 to TRBJ2-2, with 9 nucleotides matching TRBD1. The CDR3 loop spans 19 amino acids. CDR1 is MNHEY and CDR2 is SVGAGI in the germline V gene. Trimming removed 2 bases from V and 6 bases from J; junction bases left unmatched: 16. This CDR3 reads CASSYRTGGAGEGPGELFF. The CDR3 region has the DNA TGTGCCAGCAGTTACAGAACAGGGGGCGCAGGAGAAGGCCCCGGGGAGCTGTTTTTT.